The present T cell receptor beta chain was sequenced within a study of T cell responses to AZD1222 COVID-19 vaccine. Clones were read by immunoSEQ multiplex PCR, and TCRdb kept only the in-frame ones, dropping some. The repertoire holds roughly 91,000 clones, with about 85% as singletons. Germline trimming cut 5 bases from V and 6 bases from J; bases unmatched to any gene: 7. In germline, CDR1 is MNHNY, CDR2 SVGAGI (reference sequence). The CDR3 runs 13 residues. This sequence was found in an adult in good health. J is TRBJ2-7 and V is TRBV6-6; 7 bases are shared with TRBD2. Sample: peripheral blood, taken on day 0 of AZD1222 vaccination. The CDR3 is CASSPTSDGEQYV. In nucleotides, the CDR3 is TGTGCCAGCAGTCCTACTAGCGATGGCGAGCAGTACGTC.